In this sample, the clone carrying this T cell receptor beta chain turned up many times. This record comes from a study of T cells in Graves' hyperthyroidism and ophthalmopathy. Germline CDR1 reads PRHDT; CDR2 reads FYEKMQ (reference sequence). V lost 5 bases and J 2 bases, leaving 15 bases between the germline ends. The CDR3 sequence is 15 residues long. Amplified regions were TCR beta CDR3 sequences from RNA transcripts. A set of HTBI primers served as the primers for a first-round RT-PCR of the TCR CDR3. TCRdb passed the multiplex PCR reads through MiXCR, listing each CDR3 protein once. The data show about 700,000 distinct CDR3 sequences, with 12% to 15% seen just once and more than 8.5% held by the top ten.

Sequencing was done on a sample of blood. The chain links TRBV13 to TRBJ2-5; possible D gene TRBD2, 5 bases. The sequence came from a woman between 18 and 30 years old with Graves' hyperthyroidism. This chain's CDR3 is CASSPPEGSQETQYF. The CDR3 nucleotides read TGTGCCAGCAGCCCGCCCGAGGGCAGTCAAGAGACCCAGTACTTC.